The T cell receptor (beta chain) described here comes from a study of OX40 agonist ivuxolimab in advanced cancers. On the study more broadly: Ivuxolimab, an agonist antibody against OX40 (CD134), was given to patients. Findings of the study overall: Mean expanded clone counts were higher in CD8+ than CD4+ T cells.

Repertoires were generated with immunoSEQ multiplex PCR, while TCRdb's copy carries only in-frame clones and drops some. The sample carries about 73,000 clones, roughly 86% recorded once. The CDR3 spans 14 residues. CDR1 is LNHDA and CDR2 is SQIVND in the germline V gene (reference sequence). Trimming removed 5 bases at V and 8 bases at J, with 16 bases between. This clone is a singleton in its sample. Its antigen is unknown. The origin of this receptor is an adult with an advanced solid tumor such as melanoma, head and neck, liver or kidney cancer. Sequenced here: CD4+ or CD8+ T cells sorted from blood, sampled in a trial of the OX40 agonist ivuxolimab. V is TRBV19 and J is TRBJ2-1, with D perhaps matching TRBD1 or TRBD2 (5 bases each). The DNA for the CDR3 is TGTGCCAGTAGTGTACTGCTAGCAGGGTATGAGCAGTTCTTC. Protein sequence: CASSVLLAGYEQFF.